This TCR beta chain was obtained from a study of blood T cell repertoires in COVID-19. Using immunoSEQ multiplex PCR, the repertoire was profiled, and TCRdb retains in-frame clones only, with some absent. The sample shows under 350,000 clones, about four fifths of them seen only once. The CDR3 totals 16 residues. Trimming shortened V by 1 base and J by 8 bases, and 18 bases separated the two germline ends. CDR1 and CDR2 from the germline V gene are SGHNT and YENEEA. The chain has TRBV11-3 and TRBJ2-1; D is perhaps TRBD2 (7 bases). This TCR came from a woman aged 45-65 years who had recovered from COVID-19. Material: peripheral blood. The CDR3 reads CASSLGVGGGGYEQFF. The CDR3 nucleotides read TGTGCCAGCAGCTTAGGTGTCGGCGGGGGCGGCTATGAGCAGTTCTTC.